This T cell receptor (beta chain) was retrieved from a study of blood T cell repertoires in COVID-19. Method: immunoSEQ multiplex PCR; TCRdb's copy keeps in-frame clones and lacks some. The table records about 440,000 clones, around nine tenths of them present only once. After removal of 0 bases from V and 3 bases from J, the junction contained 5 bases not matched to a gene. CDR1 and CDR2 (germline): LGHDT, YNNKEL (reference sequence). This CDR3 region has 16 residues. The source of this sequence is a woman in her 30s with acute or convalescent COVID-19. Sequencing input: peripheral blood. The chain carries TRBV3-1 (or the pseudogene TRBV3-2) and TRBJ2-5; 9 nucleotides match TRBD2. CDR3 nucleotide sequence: TGTGCCAGCAGCCAAGATCGGCGGGGGGGTGAAGAGACCCAGTACTTC. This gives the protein CASSQDRRGGEETQYF.